One and the same sample provided the 16 T cell receptor beta chains below, sequenced in a study of blood T cell repertoires in COVID-19. The repertoire was sequenced with immunoSEQ multiplex PCR; TCRdb's copy has only in-frame clones and lacks some. The table lists around 390,000 clones, about 83% of them singletons. The sequenced sample was PBMCs or T cells enriched from blood (not recorded which). The receptors were gathered from a woman in her forties or fifties who had recovered from COVID-19.

CDR3 protein: CASSLVSEAKNIQYF. CDR3 in DNA: TGCGCCAGCAGCTTGGTATCGGAGGCCAAAAACATTCAGTACTTC. The J gene is TRBJ2-4, the V gene TRBV5-1; D is ambiguous. The germline V and J ends were trimmed by 0 bases and 1 base, with 8 bases remaining between them. The CDR3 contains 15 residues. Germline loops: CDR1 SGHRS, CDR2 YFSETQ.

The chain has TRBV4-2 and TRBJ1-1; no firm D call. The CDR3 length is 13 residues. V was clipped by 7 bases and J by 3 bases, with 12 bases between them. Germline V gives CDR1 LGHNA, CDR2 YNFKEQ. The chain's CDR3 is CASTVDGDTEAFF. As DNA, the CDR3 is TGTGCCAGCACGGTCGACGGGGACACTGAAGCTTTCTTT.

J is TRBJ2-7 and V is TRBV6-2 or TRBV6-3, with 10 bases fitting TRBD1. V shed 5 bases and J 6 bases; nucleotides not matched to a gene: 7. The CDR3 covers 14 residues. CDR1 and CDR2 from the germline V gene are MNHEY and SVGEGT. The CDR3 DNA is TGTGCCAGCAGTGCCCCCGGGACAGGGGTCGAGCAGTACTTC. Protein: CASSAPGTGVEQYF.

This clone was observed a few times. The rearrangement uses TRBV18 and TRBJ1-1; the D gene is possibly TRBD1 (5 bases). Trimming left V 2 bases short and J 0 bases short, with 13 bases between. CDR1 KGHSH and CDR2 LQKENI come from the germline V gene. The length of the CDR3 is 16 residues. The CDR3 nucleotides read TGTGCCAGCTCACCAAAGGCAGGGTCTATGAACACTGAAGCTTTCTTT. It translates to CASSPKAGSMNTEAFF.

This chain joins TRBV28 and TRBJ1-2; no clear D gene. In germline, CDR1 is MDHEN, CDR2 SYDVKM. Deletions cut 2 bases from V and 4 bases from J, with 14 bases between. The CDR3 consists of 15 residues. Here the CDR3 DNA reads TGTGCCAGCAGTTTAGGGCCCCAGAATGCCTATGGCTACACCTTC. Its protein product is CASSLGPQNAYGYTF.

This clone was detected once. The V gene is TRBV11-2, the J gene TRBJ1-3; no firm D call. Germline-derived CDR1 and CDR2 are SGHAT and FQNNGV. Trimming left V 3 bases short and J 4 bases short, with 10 bases between. The CDR3 is made up of 14 amino acids. CDR3: CASSLNLQGNTIYF. The CDR3 DNA sequence: TGTGCCAGCAGCTTGAACCTACAGGGAAACACCATATATTTT.

The chain has TRBV6-6 and TRBJ2-1, with TRBD2 matching 11 bases. CDR3 size: 14 residues. From germline, CDR1 is MNHNY and CDR2 SVGAGI (reference sequence). V shed 4 bases, J shed 5 bases, and the junction held 1 base outside the gene matches. This CDR3 is CASSSSGGNNEQFF. The CDR3 nucleotides read TGTGCCAGCAGTTCTAGCGGGGGGAACAATGAGCAGTTCTTC.

The chain joins TRBV27 to TRBJ1-1; 7 positions agree with TRBD1. The CDR3 extends over 14 amino acids. Germline assignment: CDR1 MNHEY and CDR2 SMNVEV (reference sequence). The V segment lost 6 bases and the J segment 8 bases; nucleotides outside the gene matches: 12. CDR3 sequence reads: CASSHPYRQGEAFF. The CDR3 bases are TGTGCCAGCAGCCACCCTTACAGACAGGGCGAAGCTTTCTTT.

The rearrangement joins TRBV15 to TRBJ1-4; D is ambiguous. CDR1 and CDR2 from the germline V gene are LNHNV and YYDKDF (reference sequence). Trimming shortened V by 0 bases and J by 0 bases, and 5 bases separated the two germline ends. This CDR3 is 15 amino acids long. In DNA, the CDR3 is TGTGCCACCAGCAGAGAGGTAGCAACTAATGAAAAACTGTTTTTT. Its translation: CATSREVATNEKLFF.

The gene calls are TRBV5-6 and TRBJ2-5; possibly TRBD2 for D (6 bases). This CDR3 is built from 14 residues. Germline-derived CDR1 and CDR2 are SGHDT and YYEEEE. V was trimmed by 9 bases and J by 1 base, leaving 16 bases between them. CDR3 residues: CATRRRGSQETQYF. In DNA, the CDR3 is TGTGCCACAAGAAGGAGGGGCAGCCAAGAGACCCAGTACTTC.

This chain links TRBV28 with TRBJ1-5, with D maybe TRBD1 (5 bases). This CDR3 is built from 14 residues. CDR1 MDHEN and CDR2 SYDVKM come from the germline V gene. Trimming pared 6 bases from V and 6 bases from J, leaving 15 bases between. Here the CDR3 reads CASSPSGVTQPQHF. Written as DNA, the CDR3 is TGTGCCAGCAGCCCATCGGGGGTTACTCAGCCCCAGCATTTT.

This chain links TRBV19 with TRBJ1-2; a weak D match, TRBD1 (5 bases). Germline V gives CDR1 LNHDA, CDR2 SQIVND (reference sequence). V was cut by 11 bases and J by 6 bases, with 19 bases left in between. The CDR3 loop spans 13 amino acids. For the CDR3, the DNA is TGTGCCGCACGAGGCAGGGCCTCCCATGGCTACACCTTC. It codes for CAARGRASHGYTF.

The rearrangement joins TRBV5-1 to TRBJ2-2; D possibly corresponds to TRBD2 (6 bases). Between the trimmed V and J ends, which lost 3 bases and 1 base, there was a span of 22 bases. Germline CDR1 is SGHRS and CDR2 is YFSETQ. CDR3 length: 19 residues. The CDR3 is CASSWGLLQTRGNTGELFF. The CDR3 bases are TGCGCCAGCAGCTGGGGACTTCTACAAACGAGGGGGAACACCGGGGAGCTGTTTTTT.

This sequence joins TRBV19 and TRBJ1-1, with D perhaps TRBD1 (6 bases). CDR3 length equals 15 residues. Germline V gene data show CDR1 as LNHDA and CDR2 as SQIVND (reference sequence). With 3 bases removed from V and 5 bases from J, the gap between germline ends came to 16 bases. CDR3 protein: CASSIWGGAGTEAFF. The CDR3, as DNA: TGTGCCAGTAGTATTTGGGGGGGCGCGGGTACTGAAGCTTTCTTT.

This chain links TRBV6-6 with TRBJ1-5, with 8 bases fitting TRBD1. CDR1 is MNHNY, CDR2 SVGAGI, per germline (reference sequence). The CDR3 is made up of 15 amino acids. V lost 2 bases and J lost 1; bases outside the gene matches: 1. CDR3 loop: CASSYGTGSNQPQHF. Written as DNA, the CDR3 is TGTGCCAGCAGTTACGGGACAGGCAGCAATCAGCCCCAGCATTTT.

The chain recombines TRBV19 with TRBJ2-7; D possibly corresponds to TRBD1 (5 bases). V was trimmed by 5 bases and J by 4 bases, leaving 9 bases between them. The CDR3 extends over 12 amino acids. Germline CDR1 LNHDA, CDR2 SQIVND (reference sequence). CDR3 DNA sequence: TGTGCCAGTAGTGCTACAGGTTACGAGCAGTACTTC. Encoded protein: CASSATGYEQYF. The complete variable domain, with remaining parts taken from reference TRBV19 and TRBJ2-7, reads DGGITQSPKYLFRKEGQNVTLSCEQNLNHDAMYWYRQDPGQGLRLIYYSQIVNDFQKGDIAEGYSVSREKKESFPLTVTSAQKNPTAFYLCASSATGYEQYFGPGTRLTVT.